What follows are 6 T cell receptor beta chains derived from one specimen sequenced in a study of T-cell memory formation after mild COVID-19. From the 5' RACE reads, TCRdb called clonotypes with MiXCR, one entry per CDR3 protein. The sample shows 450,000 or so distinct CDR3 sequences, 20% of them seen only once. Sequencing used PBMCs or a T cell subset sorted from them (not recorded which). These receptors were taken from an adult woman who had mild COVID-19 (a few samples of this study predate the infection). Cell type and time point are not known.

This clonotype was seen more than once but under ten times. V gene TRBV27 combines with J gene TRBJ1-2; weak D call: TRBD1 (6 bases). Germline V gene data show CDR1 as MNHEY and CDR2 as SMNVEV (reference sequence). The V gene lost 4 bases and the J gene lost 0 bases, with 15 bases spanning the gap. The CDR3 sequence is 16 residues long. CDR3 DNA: TGTGCCAGCAGTTCTGAATTGACAGGATCTAACTATGGCTACACCTTC. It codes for CASSSELTGSNYGYTF.

The CDR3, as DNA: TGCAGCGCTAAGCAGGGAGATCGGTACACCTTC. This encodes CSAKQGDRYTF. V and J are TRBV1 and TRBJ1-2. TRBV1 is deemed a pseudogene. This CDR3 has 11 residues.

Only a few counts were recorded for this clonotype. DNA of the CDR3: TGTGCCAGCAGTGGACGCCATTTAGGGTGGGAGACCCAGTACTTC. It is translated as CASSGRHLGWETQYF. The V and J genes are TRBV25-1 and TRBJ2-5; no firm D call. Germline CDR1 MGHDK, CDR2 SYGVNS. The V end lost 4 bases, the J end lost 5 bases, and 17 bases lay between the germline ends. The CDR3 contains 15 residues.

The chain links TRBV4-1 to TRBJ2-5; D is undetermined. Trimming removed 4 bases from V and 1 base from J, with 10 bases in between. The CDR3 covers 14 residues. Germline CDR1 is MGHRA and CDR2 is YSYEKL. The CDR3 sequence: CASSPGTFQETQYF. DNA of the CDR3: TGCGCCAGCAGCCCCGGAACATTCCAAGAGACCCAGTACTTC.

The CDR3 loop reads CASSTGTGRFIYGYTF. CDR3 nucleotide sequence: TGTGCCAGCAGCACTGGGACAGGGCGTTTCATTTATGGCTACACCTTC. The V and J genes are TRBV7-8 and TRBJ1-2, with TRBD1 identical over 9 bases. Per the germline V gene, CDR1 is SGHVS and CDR2 is FQNEAQ. The CDR3 covers 16 residues. With 5 bases clipped from V and 5 bases from J, the junction kept 12 bases outside the gene matches.

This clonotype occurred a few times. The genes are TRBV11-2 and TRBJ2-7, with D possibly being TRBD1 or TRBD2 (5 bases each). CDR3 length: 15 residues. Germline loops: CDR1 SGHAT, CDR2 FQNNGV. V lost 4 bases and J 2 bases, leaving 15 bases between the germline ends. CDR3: CASSWGAGATYEQYF. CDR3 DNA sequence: TGTGCCAGCAGCTGGGGCGCCGGGGCCACCTACGAGCAGTACTTC.